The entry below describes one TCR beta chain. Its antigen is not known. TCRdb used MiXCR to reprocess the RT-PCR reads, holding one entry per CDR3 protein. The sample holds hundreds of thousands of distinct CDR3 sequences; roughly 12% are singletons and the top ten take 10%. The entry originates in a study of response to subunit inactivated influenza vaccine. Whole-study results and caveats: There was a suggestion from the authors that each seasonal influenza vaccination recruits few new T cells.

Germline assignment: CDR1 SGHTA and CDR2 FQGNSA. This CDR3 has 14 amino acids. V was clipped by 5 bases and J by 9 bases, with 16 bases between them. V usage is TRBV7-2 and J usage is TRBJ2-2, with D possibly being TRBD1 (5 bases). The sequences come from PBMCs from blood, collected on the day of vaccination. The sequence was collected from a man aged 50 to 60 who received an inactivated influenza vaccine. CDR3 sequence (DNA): TGTGCCAGCAGCCATAACGTTGGGGCCAGGGAGCTGTTTTTT. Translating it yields CASSHNVGARELFF.